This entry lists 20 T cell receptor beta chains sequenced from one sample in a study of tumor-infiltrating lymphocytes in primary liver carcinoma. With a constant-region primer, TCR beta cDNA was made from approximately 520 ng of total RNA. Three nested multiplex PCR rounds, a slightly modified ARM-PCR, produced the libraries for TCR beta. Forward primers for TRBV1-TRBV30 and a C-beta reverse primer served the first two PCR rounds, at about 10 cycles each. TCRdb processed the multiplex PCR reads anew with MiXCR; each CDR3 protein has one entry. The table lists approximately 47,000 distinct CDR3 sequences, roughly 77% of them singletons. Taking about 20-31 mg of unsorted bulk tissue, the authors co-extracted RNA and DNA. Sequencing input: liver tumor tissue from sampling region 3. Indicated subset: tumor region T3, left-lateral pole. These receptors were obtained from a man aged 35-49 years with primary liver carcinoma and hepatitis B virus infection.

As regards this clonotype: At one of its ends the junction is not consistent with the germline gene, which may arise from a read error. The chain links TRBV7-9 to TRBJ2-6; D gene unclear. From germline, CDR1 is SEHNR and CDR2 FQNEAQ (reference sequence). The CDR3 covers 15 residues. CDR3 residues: CASSIALSGANVLTF. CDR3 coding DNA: TGTGCCAGCAGCATAGCCCTCTCTGGGGCCAACGTCCTGACTTTC.

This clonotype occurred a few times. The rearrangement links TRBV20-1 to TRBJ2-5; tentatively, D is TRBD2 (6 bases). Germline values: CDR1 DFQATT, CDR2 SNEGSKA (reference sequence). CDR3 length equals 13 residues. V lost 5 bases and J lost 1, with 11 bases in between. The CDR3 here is CSAVRDFQETQYF. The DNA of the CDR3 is TGCAGTGCTGTCCGGGACTTCCAAGAGACCCAGTACTTC.

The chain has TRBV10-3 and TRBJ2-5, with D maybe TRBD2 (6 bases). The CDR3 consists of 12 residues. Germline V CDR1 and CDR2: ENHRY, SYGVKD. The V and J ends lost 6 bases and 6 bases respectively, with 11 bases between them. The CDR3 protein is CAISERVQTQYF. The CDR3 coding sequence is TGTGCCATCAGCGAGCGGGTGCAGACCCAGTACTTC.

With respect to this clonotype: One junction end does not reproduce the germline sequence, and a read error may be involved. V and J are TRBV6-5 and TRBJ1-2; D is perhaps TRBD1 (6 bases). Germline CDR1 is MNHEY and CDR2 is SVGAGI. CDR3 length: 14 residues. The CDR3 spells CAISDSVKNCGYTF. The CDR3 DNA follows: TGTGCCATTTCGGACAGTGTAAAAAACTGTGGCTACACCTTC.

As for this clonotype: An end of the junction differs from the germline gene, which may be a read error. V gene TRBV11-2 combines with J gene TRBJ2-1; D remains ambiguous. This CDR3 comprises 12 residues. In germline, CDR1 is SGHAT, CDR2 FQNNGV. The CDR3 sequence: CASTLIRNEQFF. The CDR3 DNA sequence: TGTGCCAGCACCTTAATCAGGAATGAGCAGTTCTTC. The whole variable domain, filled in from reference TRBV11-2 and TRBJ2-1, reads EAGVAQSPRYKIIEKRQSVAFWCNPISGHATLYWYQQILGQGPKLLIQFQNNGVVDDSQLPKDRFSAERLKGVDSTLKIQPAKLEDSAVYLCASTLIRNEQFFGPGTRLTVL.

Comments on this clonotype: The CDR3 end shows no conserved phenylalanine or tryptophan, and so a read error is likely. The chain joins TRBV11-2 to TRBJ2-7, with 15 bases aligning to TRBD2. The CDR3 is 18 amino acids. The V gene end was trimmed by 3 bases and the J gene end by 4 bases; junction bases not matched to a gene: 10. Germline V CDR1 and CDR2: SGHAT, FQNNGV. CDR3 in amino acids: CASSLSVGLAGGEYEQYS. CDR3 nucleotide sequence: TGTGCCAGCAGCTTGTCCGTTGGACTAGCGGGAGGGGAGTACGAGCAGTACTCC.

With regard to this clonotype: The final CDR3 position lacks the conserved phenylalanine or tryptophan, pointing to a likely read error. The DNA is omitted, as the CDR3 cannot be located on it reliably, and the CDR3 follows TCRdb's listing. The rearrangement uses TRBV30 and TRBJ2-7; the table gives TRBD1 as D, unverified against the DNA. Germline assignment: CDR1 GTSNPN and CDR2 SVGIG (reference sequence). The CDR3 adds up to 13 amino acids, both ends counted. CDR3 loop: CAWSGGHTYEQYL.

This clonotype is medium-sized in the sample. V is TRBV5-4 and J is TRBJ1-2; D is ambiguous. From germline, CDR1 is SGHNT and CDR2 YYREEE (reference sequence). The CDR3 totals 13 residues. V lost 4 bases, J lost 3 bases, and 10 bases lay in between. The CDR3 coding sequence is TGTGCCAGCAGCGTGGACCGCCACTATGGCTACACCTTC. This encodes CASSVDRHYGYTF. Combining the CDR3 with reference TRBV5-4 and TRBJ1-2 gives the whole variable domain ETGVTQSPTHLIKTRGQQVTLRCSSQSGHNTVSWYQQALGQGPQFIFQYYREEENGRGNFPPRFSGLQFPNYSSELNVNALELDDSALYLCASSVDRHYGYTFGSGTRLTVV.

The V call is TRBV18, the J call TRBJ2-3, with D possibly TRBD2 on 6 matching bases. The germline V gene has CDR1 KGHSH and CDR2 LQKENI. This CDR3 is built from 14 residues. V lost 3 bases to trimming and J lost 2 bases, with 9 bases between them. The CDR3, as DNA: TGTGCCAGCTCACCCGGGGGTTTCACAGATACGCAGTATTTT. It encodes CASSPGGFTDTQYF.

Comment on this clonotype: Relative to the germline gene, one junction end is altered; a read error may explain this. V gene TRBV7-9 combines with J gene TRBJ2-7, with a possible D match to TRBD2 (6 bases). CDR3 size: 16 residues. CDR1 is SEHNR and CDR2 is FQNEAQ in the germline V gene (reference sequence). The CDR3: CTSSLAAGQALRERYF. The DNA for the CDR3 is TGTACCAGCAGCTTAGCGGCGGGCCAGGCCTTGCGCGAGCGGTACTTC.

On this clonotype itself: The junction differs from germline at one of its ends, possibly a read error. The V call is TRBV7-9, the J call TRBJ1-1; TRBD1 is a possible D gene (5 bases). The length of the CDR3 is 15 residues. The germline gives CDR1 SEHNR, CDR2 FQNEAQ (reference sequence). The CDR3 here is CASSPRRGWNSEAFF. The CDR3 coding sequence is TGTGCTAGCAGCCCCCGACGGGGCTGGAACTCTGAAGCTTTCTTT.

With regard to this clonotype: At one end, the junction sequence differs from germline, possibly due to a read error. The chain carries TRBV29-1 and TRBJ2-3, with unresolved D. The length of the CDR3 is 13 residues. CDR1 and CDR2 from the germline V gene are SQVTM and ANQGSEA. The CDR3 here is CNVTVSTRDTQYF. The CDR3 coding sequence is TGCAACGTTACAGTCTCTACACGGGATACGCAGTATTTT.

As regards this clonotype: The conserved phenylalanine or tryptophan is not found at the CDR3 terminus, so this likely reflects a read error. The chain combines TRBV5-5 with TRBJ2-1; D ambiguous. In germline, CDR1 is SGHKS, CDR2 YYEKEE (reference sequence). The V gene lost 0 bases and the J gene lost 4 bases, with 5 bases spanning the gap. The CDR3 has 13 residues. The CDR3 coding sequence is TGTGCCAGCAGCTTGGGGGCATACAATGAGCAGTTCTTA. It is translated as CASSLGAYNEQFL.

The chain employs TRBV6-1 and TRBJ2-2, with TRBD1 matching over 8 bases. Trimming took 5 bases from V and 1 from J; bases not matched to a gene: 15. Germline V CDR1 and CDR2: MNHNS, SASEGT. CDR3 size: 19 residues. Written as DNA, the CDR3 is TGTGCCAGCAGTTTCCCCATTCGAAGGACAGGGATGAACACCGGGGAGCTGTTTTTT. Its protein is CASSFPIRRTGMNTGELFF.

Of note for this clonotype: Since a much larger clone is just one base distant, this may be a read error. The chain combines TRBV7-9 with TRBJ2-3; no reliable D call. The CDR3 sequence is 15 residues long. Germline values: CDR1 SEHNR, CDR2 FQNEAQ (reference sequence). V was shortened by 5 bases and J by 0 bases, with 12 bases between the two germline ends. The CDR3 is CASSQPLTSTDTQYF. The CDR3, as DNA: TGTGCCAGCAGCCAGCCCCTAACTAGCACAGATACGCAGTATTTT.

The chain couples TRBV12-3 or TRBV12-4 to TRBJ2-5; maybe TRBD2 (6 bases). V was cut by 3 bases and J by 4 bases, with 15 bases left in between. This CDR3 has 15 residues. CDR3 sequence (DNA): TGTGCCAGCAGTTTGCTAGCGAGATGGGGAGAGACCCAGTACTTC. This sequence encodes CASSLLARWGETQYF.

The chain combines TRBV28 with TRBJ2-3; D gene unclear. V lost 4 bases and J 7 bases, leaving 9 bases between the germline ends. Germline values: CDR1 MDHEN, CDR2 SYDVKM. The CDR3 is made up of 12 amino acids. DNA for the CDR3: TGTGCCAGCAGTTCACTTTTGCATACGCAGTATTTT. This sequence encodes CASSSLLHTQYF.

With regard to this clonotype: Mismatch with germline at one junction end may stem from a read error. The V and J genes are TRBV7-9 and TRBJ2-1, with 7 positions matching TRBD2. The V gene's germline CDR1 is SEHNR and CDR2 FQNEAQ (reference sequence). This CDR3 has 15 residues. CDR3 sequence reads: CAGSPGGTRGNEQFF. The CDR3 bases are TGTGCCGGCAGCCCCGGGGGGACGAGGGGCAATGAGCAGTTCTTC.

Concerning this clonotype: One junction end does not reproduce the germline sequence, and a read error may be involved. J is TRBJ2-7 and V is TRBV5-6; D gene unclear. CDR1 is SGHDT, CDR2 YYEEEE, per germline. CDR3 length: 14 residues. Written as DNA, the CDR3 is TGTGGCAGCAGCCCCCTCGTCTTCTCCTACGAGCAGTACTTC. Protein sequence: CGSSPLVFSYEQYF.

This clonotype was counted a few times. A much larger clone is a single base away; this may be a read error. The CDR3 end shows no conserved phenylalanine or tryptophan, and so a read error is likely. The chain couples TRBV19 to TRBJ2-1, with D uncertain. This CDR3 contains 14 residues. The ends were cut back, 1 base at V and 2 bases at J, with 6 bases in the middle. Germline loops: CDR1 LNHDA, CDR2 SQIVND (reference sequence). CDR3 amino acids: CASSIGRAYNEQFL. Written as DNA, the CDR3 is TGTGCCAGTAGTATAGGACGGGCCTACAATGAGCAGTTCCTC.